This is a list of T cell receptor beta chains from one sample in a study of CD8+CD57+ T cells in acquired aplastic anemia. TCRdb called the reads again in MiXCR, with one record for every CDR3 protein. This table has fewer than 250,000 distinct CDR3 sequences, under 50% appearing once. Input material: sorted CD4+, CD8+, or CD8+CD57+ T cells (not recorded which) from PBMCs. These receptors were collected from a human donor with aplastic anemia. The CDR3 runs from the conserved cysteine through the conserved F or W. Each record gives: V gene, J gene, clone size, D gene, CDR3 DNA, CDR3 protein. A D gene is named only where the DNA matches it firmly. Size tells how often a clone was seen (once, few, many) or the class of an expanded clone, and some rows leave it out.

>TRBV20-1|TRBJ1-2|few|TRBD1
TGCAGTGCTAGAAACCCGGGACAGGGCTCGCCTAACTATGGCTACACCTTC
CSARNPGQGSPNYGYTF
>TRBV5-6|TRBJ1-1|many|NA
TGTGCCAGCAGCTTGGTTAGTAGGGGGGACACTGAAGCTTTCTTT
CASSLVSRGDTEAFF
>TRBV9|TRBJ1-1|many|NA
TGTGCCAGCAGCGTAGGGGTGGGGGGGAACACTGAAGCTTTCTTT
CASSVGVGGNTEAFF
>TRBV7-8|TRBJ1-2|many|NA
TGTGCCAGCAGCCAAGATTCGGGCCTGGGCACTGGCTACACCTTC
CASSQDSGLGTGYTF
>TRBV15|TRBJ2-5|NA|NA
TGTGCCACCAGCAGAGAGGAGGGGGTAAGCGAGACCCAGTACTTC
CATSREEGVSETQYF
>TRBV7-9|TRBJ2-7|NA|TRBD1
TGTGCCAGCAGCCCTCCCGGGACAGGGGACTACGAGCAGTACTTC
CASSPPGTGDYEQYF
>TRBV6-5|TRBJ1-1|NA|NA
TGTGCCAGCATGAGGACAGTCACGTCCTTCTTT
CASMRTVTSFF
>TRBV19|TRBJ1-4|many|NA
TGTGCCAGTAGTCTACGCGGGGGTGAAAAACTGTTTTTT
CASSLRGGEKLFF
>TRBV29-1|TRBJ2-7|NA|NA
TGCAGCGTTGAAGACAGGGCCTACGAGCAGTACTTC
CSVEDRAYEQYF
>TRBV19|TRBJ2-2|NA|NA
TGTGCCAGTGCGAGGGGGAGCGGGGCGCACACCGGGGAGCTGTTTTTT
CASARGSGAHTGELFF
>TRBV11-2|TRBJ2-7|many|NA
TGTGCCAGCAGCCGGACCGACGAGGTCCTTATCGACGAGCAGTACTTC
CASSRTDEVLIDEQYF
>TRBV15|TRBJ2-1|NA|NA
TGTGCCACCAGCGGAGAGGGCGGGGCGTACAATGAGCAGTTCTTC
CATSGEGGAYNEQFF
>TRBV18|TRBJ1-3|NA|NA
TGTGCCAGCTCAGTCGGACAGACCTCTGGAAACACCATATATTTT
CASSVGQTSGNTIYF
>TRBV5-5|TRBJ1-3|many|NA
TGTGCCAGCAGCGAAAGGGGCTTCTCTGGAAACACCATATATTTT
CASSERGFSGNTIYF
>TRBV10-2|TRBJ1-2|NA|TRBD1
TGCGCCAGCAGTGAGAGGCTAGGACAGGGACATGGCTACACCTTC
CASSERLGQGHGYTF
>TRBV9|TRBJ1-3|many|NA
TGTGCCAGCAGCGTAGTCTCCGGGCCTAGCTCCTCTGGAAACACCATATATTTT
CASSVVSGPSSSGNTIYF
>TRBV7-7|TRBJ2-7|NA|TRBD1
TGTGCCAGCAGCGGGCGGGACAGGGGGGCCTACGAGCAGTACTTC
CASSGRDRGAYEQYF
>TRBV6-5|TRBJ1-5|few|NA
TGTGCCAGCAGTTACGGGGGGGACAATCGGTGGCCCCAGCATTTT
CASSYGGDNRWPQHF
>TRBV19|TRBJ1-6|NA|NA
TGTGCCTCCGGCGGGGGAGGATCCTATAATTCACCCCTCCACTTT
CASGGGGSYNSPLHF
>TRBV20-1|TRBJ2-7|many|NA
TGCAGTGCTAGAGATCTCCTTAGGGGCCTGGGGGACGAGCAGTACTTC
CSARDLLRGLGDEQYF
>TRBV5-1|TRBJ1-2|few|TRBD1
TGCGCCAGCACAGGGGGCGCGTTGACCGGCTACACCTTC
CASTGGALTGYTF
>TRBV5-8|TRBJ1-5|NA|NA
TGTGCCAGCAGCTTGGGTCCGTCTCAGCCCCAGCATTTT
CASSLGPSQPQHF
>TRBV27|TRBJ2-7|few|NA
TGTGCCAGCAGGGAGTCCCCGGGACCATCCTACGAGCAGTACTTC
CASRESPGPSYEQYF
>TRBV5-5|TRBJ1-1|many|TRBD1
TGTGCCAGCAGCTTGAGGGGGCGGGGGAACACTGAAGCTTTCTTT
CASSLRGRGNTEAFF
>TRBV5-1|TRBJ1-1|many|NA
TGCGCCAGCAGCTGGGGGTCTGAAGCTTTCTTT
CASSWGSEAFF
>TRBV9|TRBJ2-3|NA|TRBD1
TGCGCCAGCAGGGACAGGGGGCCGACAGATACGCAGTATTTT
CASRDRGPTDTQYF
>TRBV5-1|TRBJ2-7|once|TRBD2
TGTGCCAGCAGCCCTCTGTCAAGCGGGGGGGGGGAAGAGCAGTACTTC
CASSPLSSGGGEEQYF
>TRBV5-1|TRBJ2-5|many|NA
TGCGCCAGCAGCTTGGATGTGCAGGAGACCCAGTACTTC
CASSLDVQETQYF
>TRBV5-4|TRBJ2-7|once|TRBD2
TGTGCCAGCAGCTTGTTCAGCGGGAGCTCCTACGAGCAGTACTTC
CASSLFSGSSYEQYF
>TRBV5-1|TRBJ1-1|many|TRBD1
TGCGCCAGCAGCTTGGAAGCAGGGGGCATAGGCCTGAACACTGATGCTTTCTTT
CASSLEAGGIGLNTDAFF
>TRBV7-2|TRBJ2-7|NA|NA
TGTGCCAGCAGCTTGACGGACCTCGAGCAGTACTTC
CASSLTDLEQYF
>TRBV6-5|TRBJ1-3|NA|NA
TGTGCCAGCAGTACAGGAAACACCATATATTTT
CASSTGNTIYF
>TRBV14|TRBJ2-5|NA|NA
TGTGCCAGCAGCCTACCTGGGCTGGGTGGGCAGACCCAGTACTTC
CASSLPGLGGQTQYF
>TRBV19|TRBJ2-2|NA|NA
TGTGCCAGTAGTCAACAAGGGGGGGAAGAGCAGGGGGAAAGGGGGATGAACACCGGGGAGCTGTTTTTT
CASSQQGGEEQGERGMNTGELFF
>TRBV4-3|TRBJ1-1|NA|NA
TGCGCCAGCAGCCAAGATCAAGGCAGCACCGCTTCCGAAGCTTTCTTT
CASSQDQGSTASEAFF
>TRBV9|TRBJ2-7|NA|NA
TGTGCCAGCAGCGTAGTGATCTCCGGGGAGCAGTACTTC
CASSVVISGEQYF
>TRBV5-1|TRBJ2-5|once|TRBD1
TGCGCCAGCAGCTTGGACGGGACAGCGTACCAAGAGACCCAGTACTTC
CASSLDGTAYQETQYF
>TRBV6-2/TRBV6-3|TRBJ2-7|NA|NA
TGTGCCAGCAGCTCGGAGGGCTACGAGCAGTACTTC
CASSSEGYEQYF